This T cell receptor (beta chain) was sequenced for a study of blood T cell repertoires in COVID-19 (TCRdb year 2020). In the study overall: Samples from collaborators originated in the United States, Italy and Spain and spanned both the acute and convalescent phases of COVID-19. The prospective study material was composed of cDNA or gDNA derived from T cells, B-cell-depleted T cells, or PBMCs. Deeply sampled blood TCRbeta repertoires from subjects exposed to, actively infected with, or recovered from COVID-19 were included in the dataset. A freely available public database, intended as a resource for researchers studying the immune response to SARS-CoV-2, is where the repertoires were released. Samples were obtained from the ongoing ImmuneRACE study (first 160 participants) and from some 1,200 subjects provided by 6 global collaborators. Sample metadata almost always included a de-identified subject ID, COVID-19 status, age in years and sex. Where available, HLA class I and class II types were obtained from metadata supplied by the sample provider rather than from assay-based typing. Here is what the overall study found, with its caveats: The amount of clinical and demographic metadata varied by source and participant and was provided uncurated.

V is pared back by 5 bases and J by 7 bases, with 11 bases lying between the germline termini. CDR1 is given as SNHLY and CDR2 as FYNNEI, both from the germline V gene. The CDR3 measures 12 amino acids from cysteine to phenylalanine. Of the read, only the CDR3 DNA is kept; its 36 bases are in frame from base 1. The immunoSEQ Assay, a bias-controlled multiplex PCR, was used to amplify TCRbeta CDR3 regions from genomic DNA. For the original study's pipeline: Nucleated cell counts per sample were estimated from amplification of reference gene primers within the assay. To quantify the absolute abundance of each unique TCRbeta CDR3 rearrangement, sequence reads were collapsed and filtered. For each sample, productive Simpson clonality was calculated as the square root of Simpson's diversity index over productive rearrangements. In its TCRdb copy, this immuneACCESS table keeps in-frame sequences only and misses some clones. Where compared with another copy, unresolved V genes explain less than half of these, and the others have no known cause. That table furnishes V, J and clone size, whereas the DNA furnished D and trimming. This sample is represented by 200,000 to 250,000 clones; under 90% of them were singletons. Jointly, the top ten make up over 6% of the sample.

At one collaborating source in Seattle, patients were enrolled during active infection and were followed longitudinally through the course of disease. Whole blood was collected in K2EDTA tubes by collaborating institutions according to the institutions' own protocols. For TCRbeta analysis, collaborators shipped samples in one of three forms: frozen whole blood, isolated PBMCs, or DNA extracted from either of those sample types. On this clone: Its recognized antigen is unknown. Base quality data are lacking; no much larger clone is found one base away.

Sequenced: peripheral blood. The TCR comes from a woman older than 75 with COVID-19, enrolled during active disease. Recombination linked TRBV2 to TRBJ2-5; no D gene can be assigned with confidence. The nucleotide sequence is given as TGTGCCAGCAGTCGACCGCCGGGGACCCAGTACTTC. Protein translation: CASSRPPGTQYF.